One TCR beta chain is described in this entry. The data derive from a study of CD8 T cells in Susac syndrome. TEMRA cells were FACS-enriched, unlike CD8+ and CD4+ T cells, which were negatively isolated. Random-hexamer reverse transcription was applied to about 0.45 to 1 ug RNA. Multiplex immunoSEQ PCR targeted 54 Vbeta and 13 Jbeta TCR beta segments. TCRdb passed the immunoSEQ multiplex PCR reads through MiXCR, listing each CDR3 protein once. Among about 120,000 distinct CDR3 sequences listed, about 93% were seen once. The sequenced sample was CD4+ T cells from PBMCs. This clonotype originated in a human donor in good health.

The CDR3 sequence is CASSLTGGAGGSNQPQHF. The CDR3 DNA reads TGTGCCAGCAGTTTGACAGGGGGAGCAGGGGGTAGCAATCAGCCCCAGCATTTT. This chain uses TRBV27 with TRBJ1-5; 9 bases agree with TRBD1. This CDR3 region has 18 residues. Germline CDR1 is MNHEY and CDR2 is SMNVEV (reference sequence). Trimming at V came to 3 bases and at J to 0 bases, leaving 9 bases not matched to a gene.